These 21 T cell receptor beta chains originate from one sample sequenced in a study of cytomegalovirus exposure and HLA in healthy donors (dated by TCRdb to 2016 to 2017). Preparation of the library involved the immunoSEQ multiplex PCR assay. For the multiplex PCR, a mixture combining 60 forward primers for TCR Vbeta segments and 13 reverse primers for TCR Jbeta segments was used. As stored in TCRdb, this immuneACCESS dataset retains in-frame rearrangements with V and J assigned. A fraction of the clones does not appear; measured against another copy, unresolved V genes explain less than half of the discrepancy, and the remainder lacks a known reason. The sample has around 110,000 clones on record, 50% to 65% of them singletons. The ten largest make up nearly 9.5% of the sample. The source material was PBMCs. The receptors come from a woman aged 40 to 49 in good health and CMV-seropositive.

This clone was observed a handful of times. The rearrangement joins TRBV5-1 to TRBJ1-4; D is unclear. This CDR3 region has 16 residues. The germline V and J ends were trimmed by 2 bases and 8 bases, with 19 bases remaining between them. Germline CDR1 is SGHRS and CDR2 is YFSETQ. The CDR3 protein is CASSFEALGLEEKLFF. Here the CDR3 DNA reads TGCGCCAGCAGCTTTGAGGCTCTGGGTCTAGAAGAAAAACTGTTTTTT.

This chain joins TRBV11-3 and TRBJ2-3; 7 bases map to TRBD2. The trim removed 3 bases at V and 4 bases at J, leaving 1 base unmatched. Looked up from germline, CDR1 is SGHNT and CDR2 is YENEEA. The CDR3 has 13 residues. CDR3 sequence reads: CASSFGGADTQYF. The CDR3 nucleotides are TGTGCCAGCAGCTTTGGGGGGGCAGATACGCAGTATTTT.

V and J are TRBV9 and TRBJ2-1, with a possible D match to TRBD2 (5 bases). Trimming cost V 3 bases and J 3 bases, with 10 bases left between them. The germline CDR1 and CDR2 sequences are SGDLS and YYNGEE. The CDR3 contains 14 residues. The CDR3 reads CASSASGNYNEQFF. The DNA for the CDR3 is TGTGCCAGCAGCGCCAGCGGAAACTACAATGAGCAGTTCTTC.

The chain is built from TRBV30 and TRBJ1-6; no clear D gene. CDR1 is GTSNPN and CDR2 is SVGIG in the germline V gene (reference sequence). The CDR3 has 16 amino acids. Between the trimmed V and J ends, which lost 0 bases and 8 bases, there was a span of 17 bases. CDR3 DNA: TGTGCCTGGAGTGTAAGGTACCGGGGATCGGATTCACCCCTCCACTTT. Amino acids: CAWSVRYRGSDSPLHF.

The chain couples TRBV27 to TRBJ2-1; D gene uncertain. Germline CDR1 is MNHEY and CDR2 is SMNVEV (reference sequence). The CDR3 runs 12 residues. V lost 6 bases and J 2 bases, leaving 5 bases between the germline ends. The CDR3 bases are TGTGCCAGCAGCGTTCCCTACAATGAGCAGTTCTTC. The encoded protein is CASSVPYNEQFF.

This rearrangement joins TRBV5-6 to TRBJ1-2, with TRBD1 identical over 8 bases. The length of the CDR3 is 14 residues. CDR1 and CDR2 (germline): SGHDT, YYEEEE. V lost 3 bases, J lost 8 bases, and 9 bases stayed unmatched. Written as DNA, the CDR3 is TGTGCCAGCAGCTCGGTAGGGACAGGCAACGGCTACACCTTC. Translated, it gives CASSSVGTGNGYTF.

Details on this clone: An end of the junction does not agree with germline; a read error may underlie this. Other DNA sequences from this sample encode an identical CDR3 as well. The CDR3 nucleotides are TGTGCTAGCAGCTTAGAGGGACTGCACACCGGGGAGCTGTTTTTT. Its protein is CASSLEGLHTGELFF. V usage is TRBV7-7 and J usage is TRBJ2-2, with D perhaps TRBD2 (6 bases). CDR3 size: 15 residues. The germline gives CDR1 SSHAT, CDR2 FNYEAQ (reference sequence).

The chain carries TRBV5-6 and TRBJ2-2; 15 positions agree with TRBD2. J was trimmed by 7 bases and V by 4 bases; bases with no gene match: 5. Germline lookup yields CDR1 SGHDT and CDR2 YYEEEE. The CDR3 totals 16 residues. CDR3 protein: CASSPGTSGRNGELFF. Written as DNA, the CDR3 is TGTGCCAGCAGCCCGGGGACTAGCGGGAGGAACGGGGAGCTGTTTTTT.

The chain uses TRBV15 and TRBJ1-1, with D possibly TRBD1 on 6 matching bases. Trimming took off 1 base at V and 7 bases at J, with 13 bases between the two ends. CDR1 LNHNV and CDR2 YYDKDF come from the germline V gene (reference sequence). This CDR3 has 14 residues. The DNA for the CDR3 is TGTGCCACCAGCAGAGTAGGGGGGGCTGGTGAAGCTTTCTTT. Its protein is CATSRVGGAGEAFF.

This clone has more than one count but fewer than ten. The rearrangement links TRBV14 to TRBJ1-1; 7 nucleotides agree with TRBD1. CDR3 length: 14 amino acids. The V segment lost 4 bases and the J segment 10 bases; nucleotides outside the gene matches: 12. CDR1 and CDR2 (germline): SGHDN, FVKESK. This CDR3 reads CASSRGARGSRAFF. The CDR3 DNA reads as TGTGCCAGCAGCCGGGGTGCCAGGGGGTCGAGAGCTTTCTTT.

The chain has TRBV11-3 and TRBJ2-5, with no clear D. CDR3 length equals 13 residues. V was shortened by 1 base and J by 5 bases, with 8 bases between the two germline ends. The germline V gene encodes CDR1 SGHNT and CDR2 YENEEA. The CDR3 DNA follows: TGTGCCAGCAGCTTAGGCCCCCGGGAGACCCAGTACTTC. It yields the protein CASSLGPRETQYF. The variable domain in full, with the rest retrieved from reference TRBV11-3 and TRBJ2-5, is EAGVVQSPRYKIIEKKQPVAFWCNPISGHNTLYWYLQNLGQGPELLIRYENEEAVDDSQLPKDRFSAERLKGVDSTLKIQPAELGDSAVYLCASSLGPRETQYFGPGTRLLVL.

V and J are TRBV2 and TRBJ1-1; maybe TRBD1 (6 bases). This CDR3 contains 14 residues. Germline CDR1 is SNHLY and CDR2 is FYNNEI. Trimming pared 7 bases from V and 6 bases from J, leaving 18 bases between. DNA of the CDR3: TGTGCCAGCACCGGGGGGCAGGGTTCTGCTGAAGCTTTCTTT. As protein: CASTGGQGSAEAFF. The variable domain in full, with the rest retrieved from reference TRBV2 and TRBJ1-1, is EPEVTQTPSHQVTQMGQEVILRCVPISNHLYFYWYRQILGQKVEFLVSFYNNEISEKSEIFDDQFSVERPDGSNFTLKIRSTKLEDSAMYFCASTGGQGSAEAFFGQGTRLTVV.

With regard to this clone: One end of the junction varies from germline; a read error may be responsible. This chain links TRBV7-2 with TRBJ2-1; D is unclear. Per germline, CDR1 SGHTA and CDR2 FQGNSA. The CDR3 runs to 13 residues. CDR3 loop: CDSSPRLVNEQFF. CDR3 bases: TGTGACAGCAGCCCCCGGTTGGTTAATGAGCAGTTCTTC.

V gene TRBV9 combines with J gene TRBJ2-1; D unclear. The CDR3 loop spans 14 amino acids. V was shortened by 6 bases and J by 5 bases, with 15 bases between the two germline ends. Germline V gene data show CDR1 as SGDLS and CDR2 as YYNGEE. CDR3 in DNA: TGTGCCAGCACCCCATCCTGGGCCGACAATGAGCAGTTCTTC. Amino acid sequence: CASTPSWADNEQFF.

The chain employs TRBV14 and TRBJ2-3, with 10 positions matching TRBD2. V lost 5 bases to trimming and J lost 6 bases; unmatched junction nucleotides: 5. CDR1 is SGHDN, CDR2 FVKESK, per germline. CDR3 length equals 14 residues. The CDR3 sequence is CASSSGLAVDTQYF. In DNA form, the CDR3 reads TGTGCCAGCAGCTCCGGACTAGCGGTTGATACGCAGTATTTT.

The rearrangement joins TRBV25-1 to TRBJ2-4; 9 bases align to TRBD1. The CDR3 is made up of 15 amino acids. Germline assignment: CDR1 MGHDK and CDR2 SYGVNS. V shed 3 bases and J 2 bases; nucleotides not matched to a gene: 2. The CDR3 region has the DNA TGTGCCAGCAGTGATCACAGGGGGCCCAAAAACATTCAGTACTTC. Its translation is CASSDHRGPKNIQYF.

The chain has TRBV18 and TRBJ2-7; possible D gene TRBD1, 5 bases. This CDR3 spans 15 amino acids. Germline assignment: CDR1 KGHSH and CDR2 LQKENI. V was clipped by 2 bases and J by 7 bases, with 18 bases between them. DNA of the CDR3: TGTGCCAGCTCACCAATCTGGCAGGGTTCAAATGAGCAGTACTTC. This translates into CASSPIWQGSNEQYF. Together with reference TRBV18 and TRBJ2-7, the CDR3 gives the full variable domain: NAGVMQNPRHLVRRRGQEARLRCSPMKGHSHVYWYRQLPEEGLKFMVYLQKENIIDESGMPKERFSAEFPKEGPSILRIQQVVRGDSAAYFCASSPIWQGSNEQYFGPGTRLTVT.

J is TRBJ2-1 and V is TRBV10-3, with D perhaps matching TRBD2 (6 bases). V was shortened by 5 bases and J by 0 bases, with 17 bases between the two germline ends. The CDR3 has 17 residues. The germline CDR1 and CDR2 sequences are ENHRY and SYGVKD. CDR3 DNA: TGTGCCATCAGTTCCGGGGGAGGACGGAGCTCCTACAATGAGCAGTTCTTC. It codes for CAISSGGGRSSYNEQFF.

The rearrangement uses TRBV6-1 and TRBJ2-2; 10 nucleotides match TRBD1. CDR3 length: 16 residues. Germline V gives CDR1 MNHNS, CDR2 SASEGT. Trimming cost V 2 bases and J 4 bases; bases outside gene matches: 4. CDR3 sequence reads: CASSERQGAGTGELFF. Here the CDR3 DNA reads TGTGCCAGCAGTGAAAGACAGGGGGCAGGCACCGGGGAGCTGTTTTTT.

This clone was counted a single time. The rearrangement links TRBV27 to TRBJ2-7; 8 bases line up with TRBD1. The V gene's germline CDR1 is MNHEY and CDR2 SMNVEV (reference sequence). V shed 3 bases and J 2 bases; nucleotides not matched to a gene: 3. CDR3 length: 14 residues. The CDR3: CASSFGQGTYEQYF. CDR3 in DNA: TGTGCCAGCAGTTTCGGACAGGGAACCTACGAGCAGTACTTC.

This chain links TRBV4-3 with TRBJ1-4; D ambiguous. V shed 5 bases and J shed 8 bases, with 21 bases lying between them. This CDR3 is 16 amino acids long. Per the germline V gene, CDR1 is LGHNA and CDR2 is YSLEER. In nucleotides, the CDR3 is TGCGCCAGCAGCGAGGTTCTCAGAGGGCTAGCCGAAAAACTGTTTTTT. As protein: CASSEVLRGLAEKLFF.